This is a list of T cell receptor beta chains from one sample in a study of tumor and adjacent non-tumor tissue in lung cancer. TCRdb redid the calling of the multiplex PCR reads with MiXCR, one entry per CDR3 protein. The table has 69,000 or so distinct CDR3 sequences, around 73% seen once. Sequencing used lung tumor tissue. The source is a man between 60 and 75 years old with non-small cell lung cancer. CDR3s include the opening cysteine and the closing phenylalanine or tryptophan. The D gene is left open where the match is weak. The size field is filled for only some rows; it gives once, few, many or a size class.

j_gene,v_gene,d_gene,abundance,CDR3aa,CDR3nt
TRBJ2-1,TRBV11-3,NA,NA,CASSLGPSRVNEQFF,TGTGCCAGCAGCTTAGGACCATCCCGTGTCAATGAGCAGTTCTTC
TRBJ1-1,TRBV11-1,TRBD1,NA,CSSSYGTDTEPFF,TGTTCCAGCAGTTATGGGACAGACACTGAACCTTTCTTT
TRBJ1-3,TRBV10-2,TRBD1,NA,CTSRDRDSGNIIYF,TGCACCAGCCGCGACAGGGACTCTGGAAACATCATATATTTT
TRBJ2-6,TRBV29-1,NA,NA,CSARVSSSGANILTF,TGCAGCGCGAGGGTTTCTAGTTCGGGAGCCAACATCCTGACTTTC
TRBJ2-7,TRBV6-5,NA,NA,CAIRRDGRTVSYEQYF,TGCGCCATCAGAAGAGACGGGCGGACCGTCTCCTACGAGCAGTACTTC
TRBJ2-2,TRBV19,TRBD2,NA,CASSTQNLAGGYTGELFF,TGTGCCAGTAGTACTCAAAATCTAGCGGGAGGCTACACCGGGGAGCTGTTTTTT
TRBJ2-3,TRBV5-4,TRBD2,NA,CASSPIERGPEDTQYF,TGTGCCAGCAGCCCTATCGAGCGGGGGCCGGAAGATACCCAGTATTTT
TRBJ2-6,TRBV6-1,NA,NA,CTSNDNSGANVLTF,TGTACCAGCAATGACAACTCCGGGGCCAACGTCCTGACTTTC
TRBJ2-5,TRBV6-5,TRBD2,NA,CASSYTLGRSGPGGTHYF,TGTGCCAGCAGTTACACGTTGGGTCGTAGCGGGCCGGGGGGGACCCATTATTTC
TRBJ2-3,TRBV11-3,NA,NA,CASSLHTYTQYF,TGTGCCAGCAGCCTCCATACATATACGCAGTATTTT
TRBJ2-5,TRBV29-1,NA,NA,CSVRFNLVERQETQYF,TGCAGCGTTCGTTTTAACCTGGTAGAGCGACAAGAGACACAGTACTTC
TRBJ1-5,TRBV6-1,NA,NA,CPGSVAGPQHF,TGTCCCGGCAGTGTGGCGGGGCCCCAGCATTTT
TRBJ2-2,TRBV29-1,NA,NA,CIAYPMVGGGDLIF,TGCATTGCCTACCCCATGGTCGGGGGCGGGGATCTGATTTTT
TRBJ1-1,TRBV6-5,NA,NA,CASRNNTDAFF,TGTGCCAGCAGGAATAACACTGACGCTTTCTTT
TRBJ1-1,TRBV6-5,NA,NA,CASSCSRRGGTEAFF,TGTGCCAGCAGTTGCTCCCGCAGGGGTGGGACTGAAGCCTTCTTT
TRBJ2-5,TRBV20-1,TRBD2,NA,CSARKPSGRGETQYF,TGCAGTGCTAGAAAACCTAGCGGGAGAGGGGAGACCCAGTACTTC
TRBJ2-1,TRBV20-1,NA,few,CSARDSTGLLNEQFF,TGCAGTGCTAGAGATTCAACTGGGCTGTTAAATGAGCAGTTCTTC
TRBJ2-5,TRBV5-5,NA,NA,CASSHPGRNETQYF,TGTGCCAGCAGTCATCCAGGACGGAATGAGACCCAGTACTTC
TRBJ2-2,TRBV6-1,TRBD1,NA,CASPKSTGELLF,TGTGCCAGCCCTAAGTCCACAGGGGAGCTGTTATTT
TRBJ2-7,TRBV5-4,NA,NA,CASSYGQSEKSRRRYF,TGTGCCAGTAGCTACGGACAGAGTGAGAAATCTCGGAGACGGTACTTC
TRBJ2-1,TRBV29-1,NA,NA,CSADGSSSYNEQFF,TGCAGCGCAGACGGGTCGAGCTCCTACAATGAACAGTTCTTC
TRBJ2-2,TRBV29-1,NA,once,CSGRLSGGELPF,TGCAGCGGGAGATTAAGTGGCGGGGAGCTGCCTTTT
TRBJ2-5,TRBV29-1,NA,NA,CSVDGHLACQETQYF,TGCAGCGTCGATGGACATCTAGCGTGCCAAGAGACCCAGTACTTC
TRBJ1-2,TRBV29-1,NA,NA,CSITRGYGYTF,TGCAGCATTACCAGGGGCTATGGCTACACCTTC
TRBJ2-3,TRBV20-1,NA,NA,CSAWSTDTQYF,TGCAGTGCTTGGAGCACAGATACGCAGTATTTT
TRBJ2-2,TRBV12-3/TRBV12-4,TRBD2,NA,CASSLSSGNIPGELFF,TGTGCCAGTAGTCTATCTAGCGGGAATATACCCGGGGAGCTGTTTTTT
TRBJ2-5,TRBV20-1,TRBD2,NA,CSAKTSGMVQEKQYF,TGCAGTGCAAAGACTAGCGGGATGGTCCAAGAGAAACAGTACTTC
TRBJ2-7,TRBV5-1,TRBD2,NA,CASNIAGSTSDEQYF,TGCGCCAGCAACATAGCGGGCTCCACTTCCGACGAGCAGTACTTC
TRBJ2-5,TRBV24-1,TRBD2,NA,CATRAGSLETRYF,TGTGCCACTAGAGCGGGAAGTCTGGAGACCCGGTACTTC
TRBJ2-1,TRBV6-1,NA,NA,CASSEHGRRDEQFF,TGTGCCAGCAGTGAGCACGGGCGCCGCGATGAGCAGTTCTTC
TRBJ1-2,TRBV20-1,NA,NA,CNAREGGSGYTF,TGCAATGCTAGAGAAGGGGGGAGCGGCTACACCTTC
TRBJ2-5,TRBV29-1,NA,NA,CSVGAAALCTQYF,TGCAGCGTGGGGGCGGCTGCTCTTTGCACCCAATACTTC
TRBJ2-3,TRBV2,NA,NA,CASRDDSVRRRDTQYF,TGTGCCAGCAGGGATGATTCCGTAAGGAGGAGAGATACACAGTATTTT
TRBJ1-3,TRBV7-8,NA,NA,CANSTTFSGNTIYF,TGTGCCAACAGCACAACATTCTCTGGAAACACCATATATTTT
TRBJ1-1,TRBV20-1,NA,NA,CSACTGRSTETFF,TGCAGTGCTTGTACAGGGCGGAGCACTGAAACTTTCTTT
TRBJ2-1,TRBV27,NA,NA,CASGPLAPGSGEQFF,TGTGCCAGCGGTCCTCTGGCCCCTGGGTCAGGTGAGCAGTTCTTC
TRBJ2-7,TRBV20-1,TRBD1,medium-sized,CSASTGGGEQYF,TGCAGTGCTTCCACAGGGGGCGGCGAGCAGTACTTC
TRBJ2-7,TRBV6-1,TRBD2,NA,CASNLGLAGGWEQYF,TGTGCCAGCAACCTAGGACTAGCGGGAGGATGGGAGCAGTACTTC
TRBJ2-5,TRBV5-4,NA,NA,CASSYDEQMETWYF,TGTGCCAGCAGCTACGACGAACAGATGGAGACCTGGTACTTC
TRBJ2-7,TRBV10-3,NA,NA,CATGSDHDQYF,TGTGCCACCGGATCGGACCACGATCAATATTTC
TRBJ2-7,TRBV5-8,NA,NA,CASSSSGTVEASEHYF,TGTGCCAGCAGCTCAAGCGGGACAGTAGAGGCTAGTGAGCATTACTTC
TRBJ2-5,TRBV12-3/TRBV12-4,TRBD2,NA,CANYSGLGEETQYF,TGTGCCAACTATTCGGGACTAGGGGAAGAGACCCAGTACTTC
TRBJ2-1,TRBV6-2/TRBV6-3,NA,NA,CASSRVIGYEQFF,TGTGCCAGCAGCCGAGTCATTGGATATGAGCAGTTCTTC
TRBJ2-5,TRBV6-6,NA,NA,CAGRAGVEETRYF,TGTGCCGGCCGAGCAGGGGTGGAAGAGACCCGGTACTTC
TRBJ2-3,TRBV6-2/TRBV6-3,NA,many,CASRASTDTQYF,TGTGCCAGCAGAGCTAGCACAGATACGCAGTATTTT
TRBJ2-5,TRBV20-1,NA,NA,CSARDTTPETQYF,TGCAGTGCTAGGGACACTACACCGGAGACCCAATACTTC
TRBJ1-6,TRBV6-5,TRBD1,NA,CACRPPGQLNSPLRF,TGTGCCTGCAGACCCCCGGGACAGCTAAATTCACCCCTCCGCTTT
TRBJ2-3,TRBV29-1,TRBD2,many,CSVEDWVAGASDTQYF,TGCAGCGTTGAAGATTGGGTAGCGGGAGCATCAGATACGCAGTATTTT
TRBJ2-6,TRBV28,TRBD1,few,CDSTWTGGSIGAKVLTF,TGTGACAGCACCTGGACAGGGGGCTCTATTGGGGCAAAAGTACTGACTTTC
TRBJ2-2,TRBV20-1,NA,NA,CRARVTGPGQLFF,TGCAGGGCTAGGGTAACGGGTCCCGGGCAGCTGTTTTTT
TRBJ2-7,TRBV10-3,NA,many,CAIRRRRDTTDEQYF,TGTGCCATCAGAAGGAGGAGAGACACCACAGACGAGCAGTACTTC
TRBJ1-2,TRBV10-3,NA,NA,CAISDPNYDYTF,TGTGCCATCAGTGATCCGAACTATGACTACACCTTC
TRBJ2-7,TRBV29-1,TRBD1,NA,CSATRGGQGSQQYF,TGCAGCGCAACAAGGGGGGGACAGGGTTCCCAGCAGTACTTC
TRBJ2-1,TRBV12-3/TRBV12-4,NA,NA,CASSFPRWDHNEQFF,TGTGCTAGCAGTTTCCCTCGGTGGGACCACAATGAGCAGTTCTTC
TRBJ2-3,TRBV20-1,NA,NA,CSAWKGMDTQYF,TGCAGTGCTTGGAAGGGGATGGATACGCAATATTTT